The 3 T cell receptor beta chains below were found in one sample sequenced in a study of blood T cell repertoires in COVID-19. Some clones are missing from TCRdb's copy, which holds only in-frame ones; the method was immunoSEQ multiplex PCR. Counted here are roughly 400,000 clones, roughly nine tenths occurring once; the ten biggest clones make up around 0.86%. The sequenced sample consisted of PBMCs or T cells enriched from blood (not recorded which). These receptors were obtained from a middle-aged woman who had been exposed to COVID-19.

In its sample, this clone was seen once. The chain is built from TRBV6-5 and TRBJ1-1; 9 bases align to TRBD1. With 0 bases clipped from V and 4 bases from J, the junction kept 6 bases outside the gene matches. Germline CDR1 and CDR2: MNHEY and SVGAGI. The length of the CDR3 is 16 residues. This CDR3 reads CASSYSRGQGFTEAFF. The CDR3 DNA sequence: TGTGCCAGCAGTTACTCACGGGGACAGGGTTTCACTGAAGCTTTCTTT.

The chain uses TRBV19 and TRBJ2-1; maybe TRBD1 (6 bases). From germline, CDR1 is LNHDA and CDR2 SQIVND (reference sequence). The CDR3 consists of 15 residues. The V end lost 3 bases, the J end lost 3 bases, and 12 bases lay between the germline ends. This CDR3 is CASSIRTDLYNEQFF. The CDR3 nucleotides read TGTGCCAGTAGTATCCGGACAGACCTCTACAATGAGCAGTTCTTC.

This sequence joins TRBV29-1 and TRBJ1-3, with 12 bases lining up with TRBD1. With 6 bases clipped from V and 10 bases from J, the junction kept 10 bases outside the gene matches. CDR1 is SQVTM and CDR2 is ANQGSEA in the germline V gene. This CDR3 is built from 14 residues. CDR3 coding DNA: TGCAGCGTGCACGGGACAGGGGGCGACGTGACCATATATTTT. Protein: CSVHGTGGDVTIYF. Looking up the rest from reference TRBV29-1 and TRBJ1-3 gives the full variable domain: SAVISQKPSRDICQRGTSLTIQCQVDSQVTMMFWYRQQPGQSLTLIATANQGSEATYESGFVIDKFPISRPNLTFSTLTVSNMSPEDSSIYLCSVHGTGGDVTIYFGEGSWLTVV.